These 25 T cell receptor beta chains originate from one sample sequenced in a study of T cell changes during pregnancy in multiple sclerosis. The repertoire was sequenced with immunoSEQ multiplex PCR; TCRdb's copy has only in-frame clones and lacks some. The sample has about 30,000 clones; approximately 91% are singletons. Here the sequenced sample was peripheral blood, taken in the second trimester of pregnancy. The receptors here all came from a female donor in good health, enrolled as a control in a pregnancy study.

The chain couples TRBV11-1 to TRBJ2-7; 7 positions agree with TRBD1. The CDR3 extends over 17 amino acids. V shed 5 bases and J 2 bases; nucleotides not matched to a gene: 15. Per the germline V gene, CDR1 is SGHAT and CDR2 is FQDESV (reference sequence). The CDR3 bases are TGTGCCAGCAGCCCTGTCGGGCAGGGGGTTCCGGCCTACGAGCAGTACTTC. This translates into CASSPVGQGVPAYEQYF.

This chain uses TRBV5-1 with TRBJ2-1; the D gene is possibly TRBD2 (6 bases). Germline lookup yields CDR1 SGHRS and CDR2 YFSETQ. The CDR3 length is 16 residues. The germline V and J ends were trimmed by 4 bases and 3 bases, with 17 bases remaining between them. CDR3 DNA: TGCGCCAGCAGCGGAAGGGACTCCCCAGGCTACAATGAGCAGTTCTTC. Translation: CASSGRDSPGYNEQFF.

This sequence joins TRBV30 and TRBJ2-3, with 10 nucleotides matching TRBD1. Germline CDR1 is GTSNPN and CDR2 is SVGIG (reference sequence). V lost 3 bases to trimming and J lost 7 bases; unmatched junction nucleotides: 7. The CDR3 is 14 residues long. The CDR3 spells CAWSHGTGAYTQYF. Here the CDR3 DNA reads TGTGCCTGGAGCCACGGGACAGGGGCATATACGCAGTATTTT.

The rearrangement uses TRBV9 and TRBJ2-5; the D gene is possibly TRBD1 (5 bases). The V end was cut by 0 bases, the J end by 4 bases, with 7 bases between. Germline V gene sequence: CDR1 SGDLS, CDR2 YYNGEE. The CDR3 loop spans 13 amino acids. The DNA for the CDR3 is TGTGCCAGCAGCGTAGAGGGGCCAGAGACCCAGTACTTC. As protein: CASSVEGPETQYF.

This clone was counted a few times. The V call is TRBV7-3, the J call TRBJ1-1; possibly TRBD1 for D (5 bases). Germline V gene sequence: CDR1 SGHTA, CDR2 FQGTGA. V was cut by 8 bases and J by 3 bases, with 13 bases left in between. The CDR3 loop spans 13 amino acids. CDR3 residues: CASSTEGDTEAFF. The CDR3 DNA follows: TGTGCCAGCTCAACTGAAGGGGACACTGAAGCTTTCTTT.

The chain joins TRBV6-5 to TRBJ1-1; D is unresolved. The CDR3 extends over 13 amino acids. From germline, CDR1 is MNHEY and CDR2 SVGAGI. Between the trimmed V and J ends, which lost 6 bases and 1 base, there was a span of 9 bases. CDR3 sequence (DNA): TGTGCCAGCAGCCTGACTCAGAACACTGAAGCTTTCTTT. Its protein is CASSLTQNTEAFF.

This clone has only a few counts. The chain combines TRBV6-5 with TRBJ1-1; D is undetermined. There are 11 residues in the CDR3. Trimming left V 4 bases short and J 4 bases short, with 4 bases between. Germline-derived CDR1 and CDR2 are MNHEY and SVGAGI. The CDR3 DNA is TGTGCCAGCAGTTCCATCACTGAAGCTTTCTTT. Translating it yields CASSSITEAFF.

In its sample, this clone was seen once. The chain recombines TRBV9 with TRBJ2-7; the match to TRBD1 covers 7 bases. The CDR3 is 15 residues long. V was pared by 4 bases and J by 5 bases, with 12 bases of the junction left unmatched. From germline, CDR1 is SGDLS and CDR2 YYNGEE. The CDR3: CASSPQGVPPNEQYF. The CDR3 region has the DNA TGTGCCAGCAGCCCCCAGGGGGTTCCCCCTAACGAGCAGTACTTC.

The chain links TRBV30 to TRBJ1-5; D is possibly TRBD1 (6 bases). The CDR3 covers 14 residues. V was cut by 1 base and J by 6 bases, with 13 bases left in between. Germline V lookup: CDR1 GTSNPN, CDR2 SVGIG (reference sequence). For the CDR3, the DNA is TGTGCCTGGAGTGAGGGGGTGGGGGCTCAGCCCCAGCATTTT. It encodes CAWSEGVGAQPQHF.

The DNA for the CDR3 is TGTGCCAGCAGCTCCCCCGGGACAGGGTTCCTACGATTGGACACCGGGGAGCTGTTTTTT. Protein sequence: CASSSPGTGFLRLDTGELFF. The rearrangement uses TRBV13 and TRBJ2-2; 9 positions match TRBD1. The CDR3 length is 20 residues. Germline CDR1 PRHDT, CDR2 FYEKMQ (reference sequence). J lost 3 bases, V lost 4 bases, and 18 bases had no gene match.

The genes are TRBV6-6 and TRBJ1-5; TRBD1 matches at 7 bases. V shed 7 bases and J 7 bases; nucleotides not matched to a gene: 10. This CDR3 spans 14 amino acids. Germline assignment: CDR1 MNHNY and CDR2 SVGAGI (reference sequence). CDR3 in DNA: TGTGCCAGCACCTACGTGACAGGGAACCAGCCCCAGCATTTT. This codes for CASTYVTGNQPQHF.

This clone has just a few counts. The genes are TRBV7-2 and TRBJ2-2; D might be TRBD1 (7 bases). The ends were cut back, 3 bases at V and 4 bases at J, with 12 bases in the middle. Germline values: CDR1 SGHTA, CDR2 FQGNSA. The CDR3 has 15 amino acids. The CDR3 sequence is CASSFRRGATGELFF. CDR3 coding DNA: TGTGCCAGCAGCTTCCGCAGGGGGGCCACCGGGGAGCTGTTTTTT.

The chain recombines TRBV19 with TRBJ1-4, with D perhaps matching TRBD1 (6 bases). CDR1 LNHDA and CDR2 SQIVND come from the germline V gene (reference sequence). This CDR3 has 16 amino acids. Trimming left V 2 bases short and J 8 bases short, with 18 bases between. CDR3 in DNA: TGTGCCAGTAGTATAAGAAGGAACAGGGCAGGGGAAAAACTGTTTTTT. It yields the protein CASSIRRNRAGEKLFF.

Written as DNA, the CDR3 is TGCAGCGCACCCGGACAGGGGGGGACCGGGGAGCTGTTTTTT. Its protein product is CSAPGQGGTGELFF. The chain couples TRBV29-1 to TRBJ2-2; 10 positions match TRBD1. The germline gives CDR1 SQVTM, CDR2 ANQGSEA. J gave up 5 bases and V 7 bases, and 7 bases lay outside the gene matches. This CDR3 has 14 amino acids.

The chain joins TRBV4-3 to TRBJ1-1; 7 bases map to TRBD1. V shed 4 bases, J shed 5 bases, and the junction held 7 bases outside the gene matches. This CDR3 has 14 residues. The V gene's germline CDR1 is LGHNA and CDR2 YSLEER. DNA of the CDR3: TGCGCCAGCAGCCGAGAGACAGGGAGGACTGAAGCTTTCTTT. Its protein product is CASSRETGRTEAFF.

This chain joins TRBV27 and TRBJ2-1, with TRBD2 as a possible D gene (6 bases). This CDR3 is 15 amino acids long. The germline gives CDR1 MNHEY, CDR2 SMNVEV (reference sequence). V dropped 6 bases and J dropped 0 bases, with 12 bases sitting between them. CDR3 protein: CASRNYGGSYNEQFF. The DNA for the CDR3 is TGTGCCAGCAGGAATTACGGGGGCTCCTACAATGAGCAGTTCTTC.

The CDR3 is CASSVDRTSTDTQYF. The CDR3 DNA is TGCGCCAGCAGCGTTGACAGGACCAGCACAGATACGCAGTATTTT. The chain employs TRBV5-1 and TRBJ2-3; the D gene is possibly TRBD1 (6 bases). CDR1 and CDR2 from the germline V gene are SGHRS and YFSETQ. This CDR3 has 15 amino acids. V was trimmed by 4 bases and J by 0 bases, leaving 12 bases between them.

This chain joins TRBV6-5 and TRBJ2-7; TRBD2 matches at 9 bases. Germline values: CDR1 MNHEY, CDR2 SVGAGI. V shed 6 bases, J shed 5 bases, and the junction held 11 bases outside the gene matches. This CDR3 spans 15 amino acids. This chain's CDR3 is CASSFRAGGPDEQYF. CDR3 in DNA: TGTGCCAGCAGCTTTCGCGCGGGGGGGCCCGACGAGCAGTACTTC.

The chain couples TRBV6-1 to TRBJ1-1; no clear D gene. The V gene lost 5 bases and the J gene lost 2 bases, with 9 bases spanning the gap. The CDR3 spans 13 residues. Looked up from germline, CDR1 is MNHNS and CDR2 is SASEGT. CDR3: CASSSRENTEAFF. CDR3 DNA: TGTGCCAGCAGTAGTCGGGAAAACACTGAAGCTTTCTTT.

The chain carries TRBV9 and TRBJ2-5, with 7 bases fitting TRBD1. The germline V gene encodes CDR1 SGDLS and CDR2 YYNGEE. The CDR3 is 15 amino acids. Trimming at V came to 3 bases and at J to 7 bases, leaving 12 bases not matched to a gene. For the CDR3, the DNA is TGTGCCAGCAGCGAGACTGGACAGGTCCTTGGGACCCAGTACTTC. It codes for CASSETGQVLGTQYF. Based on the CDR3 plus reference TRBV9 and TRBJ2-5, the full variable domain is DSGVTQTPKHLITATGQRVTLRCSPRSGDLSVYWYQQSLDQGLQFLIQYYNGEERAKGNILERFSAQQFPDLHSELNLSSLELGDSALYFCASSETGQVLGTQYFGPGTRLLVL.

V gene TRBV27 combines with J gene TRBJ2-2; 7 nucleotides line up with TRBD2. The CDR3 has 15 amino acids. Per germline, CDR1 MNHEY and CDR2 SMNVEV (reference sequence). The ends lost 6 bases at V and 7 bases at J; junction bases unmatched: 11. Here the CDR3 reads CASRPLGGYGGELFF. For the CDR3, the DNA is TGTGCCAGCAGGCCCCTGGGGGGGTATGGCGGGGAGCTGTTTTTT.

This clone has a single count. The J gene is TRBJ1-1, the V gene TRBV12-5; no reliable D call. Germline V gives CDR1 LGHNT, CDR2 FRNRAP. Trimming shortened V by 7 bases and J by 2 bases, and 5 bases separated the two germline ends. The CDR3 spans 11 residues. CDR3 amino acids: CASALNTEAFF. CDR3 coding DNA: TGTGCTAGTGCCTTAAACACTGAAGCTTTCTTT. Looking up the rest from reference TRBV12-5 and TRBJ1-1 gives the full variable domain: DARVTQTPRHKVTEMGQEVTMRCQPILGHNTVFWYRQTMMQGLELLAYFRNRAPLDDSGMPKDRFSAEMPDATLATLKIQPSEPRDSAVYFCASALNTEAFFGQGTRLTVV.

The V gene is TRBV6-1, the J gene TRBJ2-5, with TRBD1 matching 7 bases. The J call may be faulty, since TRBJ2-7 better matches the DNA end. The CDR3 is 16 amino acids. The V gene's germline CDR1 is MNHNS and CDR2 SASEGT. CDR3 nucleotide sequence: TGTGCCAGCAGTGAATACGGGACAGTAACCTCCTACGAGCAGTACTTC. As protein: CASSEYGTVTSYEQYF.

The chain links TRBV14 to TRBJ2-7; 7 bases agree with TRBD1. CDR1 SGHDN and CDR2 FVKESK come from the germline V gene. V dropped 4 bases and J dropped 3; count of bases not matched to a gene: 3. The CDR3 runs 13 residues. The CDR3 nucleotides are TGTGCCAGCAGCCCCCGGGACAGCTACGAGCAGTACTTC. This sequence encodes CASSPRDSYEQYF. The whole variable domain, filled in from reference TRBV14 and TRBJ2-7, reads EAGVTQFPSHSVIEKGQTVTLRCDPISGHDNLYWYRRVMGKEIKFLLHFVKESKQDESGMPNNRFLAERTGGTYSTLKVQPAELEDSGVYFCASSPRDSYEQYFGPGTRLTVT.

V gene TRBV27 combines with J gene TRBJ2-1; no reliable D call. Trimming took 4 bases from V and 0 from J, leaving 4 bases between them. This CDR3 has 13 residues. CDR1 MNHEY and CDR2 SMNVEV come from the germline V gene (reference sequence). Written as DNA, the CDR3 is TGTGCCAGCAGTTCGTCCTCCTACAATGAGCAGTTCTTC. This sequence encodes CASSSSSYNEQFF.